The 5 T cell receptor beta chains listed next were all sequenced from one sample in a study of regulatory T cells in long-lasting Graves disease. Time point indicated: persistent/refractory GD, antithyroid drugs over 5 years with positive TRAb. After RNA was extracted from PBMCs, the TCR library was made from it. Assembly of TCR beta libraries relied on iRepertoire HTBI primers together with Arm-PCR of CDR3 regions. TCRdb independently ran MiXCR on the multiplex PCR reads; one entry per CDR3 protein. The sample has some 280,000 distinct CDR3 sequences, more than 20% seen once. The sequencing here drew on peripheral blood mononuclear cells (PBMCs), taken when the disease was refractory, from a patient treated with antithyroid drugs. All receptors come from a female donor with Graves disease.

With regard to this clonotype: A much larger clonotype is one base distant, so this may be a read error. The chain couples TRBV28 to TRBJ1-2; no clear D gene. Germline loops: CDR1 MDHEN, CDR2 SYDVKM. Trimming stripped 3 bases from V and 6 bases from J, with 14 bases between. The CDR3 covers 14 residues. CDR3 in amino acids: CASSLNTDFHGYTF. The CDR3 DNA is TGTGCCAGCAGTTTGAACACCGATTTTCATGGCTACACCTTC.

The genes are TRBV3-1 and TRBJ2-7, with a tentative D call TRBD2 (5 bases). Trimming cost V 3 bases and J 7 bases, with 13 bases left between them. The CDR3 is 13 residues long. Per the germline V gene, CDR1 is LGHDT and CDR2 is YNNKEL (reference sequence). CDR3 sequence: CASSQRPPGEQYF. In DNA form, the CDR3 reads TGTGCCAGCAGCCAGCGTCCACCGGGGGAGCAGTACTTC.

This clonotype occurred a few times. The chain recombines TRBV12-3 or TRBV12-4 with TRBJ2-2; a weak D match, TRBD2 (7 bases). Between the trimmed V and J ends, which lost 7 bases and 1 base, there was a span of 13 bases. CDR3 length: 15 residues. For the CDR3, the DNA is TGTGCCAGCATCACCGGGGGGCGGAACACCGGGGAGCTGTTTTTT. Protein product: CASITGGRNTGELFF.

This clonotype was seen repeatedly, ten times or more. This chain connects TRBV10-3 to TRBJ2-7; D perhaps matches TRBD1 (9 bases). Trimming pared 10 bases from V and 4 bases from J, leaving 17 bases between. Germline CDR1 and CDR2: ENHRY and SYGVKD. This CDR3 is built from 13 residues. The CDR3 DNA sequence: TGTGCCACGGGAGGGACAGGGAGATACGAGCAGTACTTC. Translation: CATGGTGRYEQYF.

This clonotype was detected many times. The CDR3 region has the DNA TGCAGTGCTAGACGGGGAGGGGACGAGCAGTACTTC. This encodes CSARRGGDEQYF. The rearrangement uses TRBV20-1 and TRBJ2-7; 7 nucleotides align to TRBD2. J lost 5 bases, V lost 2 bases, and 3 bases had no gene match. Germline assignment: CDR1 DFQATT and CDR2 SNEGSKA (reference sequence). The CDR3 covers 12 residues.